This entry lists 20 T cell receptor beta chains sequenced from one sample in a study of blood T cell repertoires in COVID-19. The method was immunoSEQ multiplex PCR; TCRdb's version includes in-frame clones alone and lacks a portion of them. The sample includes about 68,000 clones, 75% to 95% seen only once; the top ten take around 7.8%. Sequenced input: peripheral blood. These receptors were taken from a middle-aged man with COVID-19, enrolled during active disease.

V usage is TRBV19 and J usage is TRBJ1-2; 7 bases map to TRBD1. V shed 1 base and J 7 bases; nucleotides not matched to a gene: 9. The CDR3 is 15 residues long. Germline CDR1 LNHDA, CDR2 SQIVND (reference sequence). CDR3 in amino acids: CASSIVGRGIPGYTF. The CDR3 DNA follows: TGTGCCAGTAGTATAGTTGGCAGGGGGATACCTGGCTACACCTTC.

This clone came up once. In DNA form, the CDR3 reads TGTGCCAGCAGTTTCGAGCGGGGGAACACCGGGGAGCTGTTTTTT. Translating gives CASSFERGNTGELFF. This rearrangement joins TRBV2 to TRBJ2-2; 7 bases line up with TRBD2. From germline, CDR1 is SNHLY and CDR2 FYNNEI. V trimming: 5 bases; J trimming: 1 base; junction bases outside the gene matches: 4. This CDR3 has 15 amino acids.

The chain has TRBV4-1 and TRBJ2-1, with 10 bases lining up with TRBD2. CDR1 is MGHRA and CDR2 is YSYEKL in the germline V gene. V lost 0 bases, J lost 6 bases, and 5 bases stayed unmatched. This CDR3 has 16 amino acids. This chain's CDR3 is CASSQDILAGVNEQFF. In nucleotides, the CDR3 is TGCGCCAGCAGCCAAGATATTCTAGCGGGGGTCAATGAGCAGTTCTTC.

The chain uses TRBV29-1 and TRBJ2-7, with 7 bases identical to TRBD1. This CDR3 is 14 amino acids long. CDR1 and CDR2 (germline): SQVTM, ANQGSEA. The V and J ends lost 6 bases and 5 bases, in that order; junction bases with no gene match: 13. The CDR3, as DNA: TGCAGCGTGAGGGGAAGGGGGCAGCGGAACGAGCAGTACTTC. Protein: CSVRGRGQRNEQYF.

This rearrangement joins TRBV7-9 to TRBJ2-7; 7 bases match TRBD2. This CDR3 is 16 amino acids long. J gave up 1 base and V 3 bases, and 9 bases lay outside the gene matches. Germline CDR1 SEHNR, CDR2 FQNEAQ (reference sequence). In nucleotides, the CDR3 is TGTGCCAGCAGCTTGGGAGCCGGGGGGAAATCCTACGAGCAGTACTTC. It is translated as CASSLGAGGKSYEQYF.

J is TRBJ1-2 and V is TRBV6-5; D might be TRBD1 (6 bases). Trimming left V 7 bases short and J 4 bases short, with 13 bases between. The CDR3 contains 13 residues. Germline assignment: CDR1 MNHEY and CDR2 SVGAGI. CDR3 sequence (DNA): TGTGCCAGCACTAAGGGGGACGCCTATGGCTACACCTTC. Translating it yields CASTKGDAYGYTF.

A single count supports this clone. The chain combines TRBV5-5 with TRBJ1-2; D is ambiguous. The CDR3 spans 12 residues. Trimming pared 6 bases from V and 6 bases from J, leaving 12 bases between. CDR1 and CDR2 (germline): SGHKS, YYEKEE (reference sequence). CDR3 DNA: TGTGCCAGCACCGGTTCATCTAATGGCTACACCTTC. Translation: CASTGSSNGYTF.

This rearrangement joins TRBV27 to TRBJ1-1, with TRBD1 matching over 7 bases. The CDR3 extends over 15 amino acids. With 6 bases clipped from V and 1 base from J, the junction kept 8 bases outside the gene matches. Germline V gene data show CDR1 as MNHEY and CDR2 as SMNVEV (reference sequence). The CDR3 DNA is TGTGCCAGCAGCCCTTGGGGACAGCCGAACACTGAAGCTTTCTTT. This gives the protein CASSPWGQPNTEAFF.

V usage is TRBV25-1 and J usage is TRBJ1-3, with 8 bases that match TRBD1. Germline-derived CDR1 and CDR2 are MGHDK and SYGVNS. V lost 6 bases and J lost 2; bases outside the gene matches: 6. The CDR3 sequence is 15 residues long. The CDR3 sequence is CASRGRTGTGNTIYF. CDR3 bases: TGTGCCAGCAGGGGGAGGACAGGGACTGGAAACACCATATATTTT.

This chain joins TRBV9 and TRBJ2-2; TRBD2 aligns across 13 bases. This CDR3 is 15 amino acids long. Trimming took 6 bases from V and 8 from J; bases not matched to a gene: 7. Germline assignment: CDR1 SGDLS and CDR2 YYNGEE. CDR3 in amino acids: CASNTGTSGVGELFF. The CDR3 DNA follows: TGTGCCAGCAATACAGGGACTAGCGGGGTGGGGGAGCTGTTTTTT.

The chain combines TRBV7-9 with TRBJ2-7; D ambiguous. Looked up from germline, CDR1 is SEHNR and CDR2 is FQNEAQ (reference sequence). This CDR3 region has 14 residues. V was trimmed by 2 bases and J by 0 bases, leaving 8 bases between them. Written as DNA, the CDR3 is TGTGCCAGCAGCTTAAATCCGGGCTCCTACGAGCAGTACTTC. Its translation: CASSLNPGSYEQYF.

This clone was recorded once. This chain joins TRBV28 and TRBJ1-2, with D perhaps matching TRBD1 (5 bases). Trimming shortened V by 4 bases and J by 4 bases, and 10 bases separated the two germline ends. Germline CDR1 MDHEN, CDR2 SYDVKM. The CDR3 sequence is 13 residues long. The CDR3 is CASSSGQTYGYTF. The DNA for the CDR3 is TGTGCCAGCAGTTCCGGACAAACCTATGGCTACACCTTC.

V is TRBV19 and J is TRBJ1-5; TRBD1 matches at 7 bases. CDR1 and CDR2 from the germline V gene are LNHDA and SQIVND (reference sequence). V dropped 2 bases and J dropped 5; count of bases not matched to a gene: 6. This CDR3 comprises 15 residues. The CDR3 bases are TGTGCCAGTAGTATAAGACAGGGCGCATATCAGCCCCAGCATTTT. Its protein product is CASSIRQGAYQPQHF.

The J gene is TRBJ1-3, the V gene TRBV10-3, with a possible D match to TRBD1 (5 bases). The V gene's germline CDR1 is ENHRY and CDR2 SYGVKD. With 2 bases removed from V and 2 bases from J, the gap between germline ends came to 19 bases. The CDR3 length is 18 residues. This CDR3 reads CAISEGWTPLDTGNTIYF. The CDR3 coding sequence is TGTGCCATCAGTGAGGGCTGGACACCGTTGGATACTGGAAACACCATATATTTT.

This clone appeared a few times. The chain couples TRBV18 to TRBJ1-1, with D uncertain. Germline V gives CDR1 KGHSH, CDR2 LQKENI. The length of the CDR3 is 15 residues. The V end was cut by 5 bases, the J end by 3 bases, with 16 bases between. Written as DNA, the CDR3 is TGTGCCAGCTCAAGCGCGGCCGCTGGAGACACTGAAGCTTTCTTT. It yields the protein CASSSAAAGDTEAFF. Looking up the rest from reference TRBV18 and TRBJ1-1 gives the full variable domain: NAGVMQNPRHLVRRRGQEARLRCSPMKGHSHVYWYRQLPEEGLKFMVYLQKENIIDESGMPKERFSAEFPKEGPSILRIQQVVRGDSAAYFCASSSAAAGDTEAFFGQGTRLTVV.

The chain carries TRBV29-1 and TRBJ2-2, with 9 bases that match TRBD1. The germline gives CDR1 SQVTM, CDR2 ANQGSEA. The CDR3 extends over 14 amino acids. Unmatched junction bases numbered 2, after V lost 0 bases and J lost 6 bases. The CDR3, as DNA: TGCAGCGTTGAAGACGACAGGGGGTCCGGGGAGCTGTTTTTT. This codes for CSVEDDRGSGELFF.

V gene TRBV10-3 combines with J gene TRBJ2-3; D is perhaps TRBD1 (6 bases). The CDR3 totals 17 residues. CDR1 is ENHRY, CDR2 SYGVKD, per germline. V lost 5 bases and J 1 base, leaving 19 bases between the germline ends. The CDR3: CAISSHQQGSGTDTQYF. CDR3 nucleotide sequence: TGTGCCATCAGTTCGCATCAACAGGGAAGTGGCACAGATACGCAGTATTTT.

This rearrangement joins TRBV30 to TRBJ1-1; D is perhaps TRBD1 (5 bases). Germline-derived CDR1 and CDR2 are GTSNPN and SVGIG (reference sequence). The CDR3 is 12 residues long. The CDR3, as DNA: TGTGGACTATGGGGGGGTGGGACTGAAGCTTTCTTT. Its translation is CGLWGGGTEAFF. The full variable domain, with the rest looked up from reference TRBV30 and TRBJ1-1, is SQTIHQWPATLVQPVGSPLSLECTVEGTSNPNLYWYRQAAGRGLQLLFYSVGIGQISSEVPQNLSASRPQDRQFILSSKKLLLSDSGFYLCGLWGGGTEAFFGQGTRLTVV.

The chain uses TRBV28 and TRBJ1-2; D remains ambiguous. Germline CDR1 MDHEN, CDR2 SYDVKM. The length of the CDR3 is 13 residues. The V end lost 5 bases, the J end lost 4 bases, and 11 bases lay between the germline ends. The CDR3 region has the DNA TGTGCCAGCAGTCCCCCAGGCCCCTATGGCTACACCTTC. Protein product: CASSPPGPYGYTF.

The chain recombines TRBV3-1 (or the pseudogene TRBV3-2) with TRBJ2-7; TRBD2 is a possible D gene (5 bases). The germline V and J ends were trimmed by 6 bases and 2 bases, with 17 bases remaining between them. Per germline, CDR1 LGHDT and CDR2 YNNKEL (reference sequence). The CDR3 contains 15 residues. In nucleotides, the CDR3 is TGTGCCAGCAGTTCGGGAAGGGAGCCCCCCTACGAGCAGTACTTC. Residues: CASSSGREPPYEQYF.